Listed below are T cell receptor beta chains from one sample, sequenced in a study of CD4+ T cells in melanoma. The method was immunoSEQ multiplex PCR; TCRdb's version includes in-frame clones alone and lacks a portion of them. The sample includes tens of thousands of clones, about 70% of them seen just once. Sequenced: tumor tissue. The origin of the receptors is a human donor with melanoma. The CDR3 runs from the conserved cysteine through the conserved F or W. D genes are given only for firm matches. Clone size appears in some rows only: once, few, many, or a class for an expanded clone.

V,J,size,D,CDR3,DNA
TRBV4-1,TRBJ1-4,NA,NA,CASSHPIEEEETNEKLFF,TGCGCCAGCAGCCACCCTATCGAGGAGGAGGAGACGAATGAAAAACTGTTTTTT
TRBV2,TRBJ1-1,few,NA,CASSAQGLGTEAFF,TGTGCCAGCAGTGCACAGGGTCTGGGCACTGAAGCTTTCTTT
TRBV7-8,TRBJ2-3,NA,TRBD2,CASSPGTSRDTQYF,TGTGCCAGCAGCCCGGGGACTAGCAGGGATACGCAGTATTTT
TRBV15,TRBJ2-1,few,NA,CATSRETAYNEQFF,TGTGCCACCAGCAGAGAGACAGCCTACAATGAGCAGTTCTTC
TRBV19,TRBJ1-1,NA,NA,CATSPRVRERAFF,TGTGCCACCTCCCCGCGGGTCCGTGAGAGAGCTTTCTTT
TRBV6-1,TRBJ1-5,few,TRBD1,CASSERLLRGPVGNQPQHF,TGTGCCAGCAGTGAACGGCTTTTAAGGGGGCCGGTTGGCAATCAGCCCCAGCATTTT
TRBV7-3,TRBJ2-7,NA,NA,CASSLSYEQYF,TGTGCCAGCAGCTTATCCTACGAGCAGTACTTC
TRBV9,TRBJ1-5,NA,NA,CASSVGGGAGQPQHF,TGTGCCAGCAGCGTCGGGGGGGGAGCTGGTCAGCCCCAGCATTTT
TRBV2,TRBJ1-4,NA,NA,CASSDSGVEVYRTNEKLFF,TGTGCCAGCAGTGATTCGGGGGTTGAGGTTTATCGAACTAATGAAAAACTGTTTTTT
TRBV27,TRBJ2-3,many,TRBD2,CASLTSEKPDTQYF,TGTGCCAGCCTTACTAGCGAGAAGCCAGATACGCAGTATTTT
TRBV19,TRBJ2-7,NA,TRBD2,CASSSGGLAGAYEQYF,TGTGCCAGTAGCTCAGGGGGACTAGCGGGGGCCTACGAGCAGTACTTC
TRBV4-2,TRBJ1-1,NA,TRBD1,CASSQKRGTGMNTEAFF,TGTGCCAGCAGCCAAAAGAGGGGGACAGGAATGAACACTGAAGCTTTCTTT
TRBV7-3,TRBJ2-2,NA,TRBD2,CASSYSGGPNTGELFF,TGTGCCAGCAGCTATAGCGGGGGGCCCAACACCGGGGAGCTGTTTTTT
TRBV7-6,TRBJ2-1,NA,TRBD2,CASSPGTSGGPSYNEQFF,TGTGCCAGCAGCCCCGGGACTAGCGGGGGGCCCTCCTACAATGAGCAGTTCTTC